The T cell receptor (beta chain) described here comes from a study of cytomegalovirus exposure and HLA in healthy donors. Study-wide findings and caveats: In a later analysis, parvovirus B19, influenza, CMV and Epstein-Barr virus appeared linked to several top co-occurrence clusters. Most TCR sequences were rare, but some public TCRs occurred in many donors. Through in vitro validation, three CMV-associated chains were shown to be specific for CMV antigens. It has been reported that TCR beta sequences accurately predicted the HLA-A and HLA-B alleles of most subjects.

CDR1 and CDR2 (germline): SGHAT, FQNNGV. Between the trimmed V and J ends, which lost 0 bases and 0 bases, there was a span of 9 bases. The CDR3 consists of 15 residues. This clone is a singleton in its sample. As yet, its antigen is unknown. PCR involved 60 Vbeta and 13 Jbeta primers. Assay used: immunoSEQ multiplex PCR; TCRdb lists only in-frame clones, some missing. The sample has under 200,000 clones; 75% to 90% are singletons. V and J are TRBV11-2 and TRBJ2-7; D perhaps matches TRBD2 (6 bases). The receptor's source is a male donor in good health and CMV-seropositive. Sequencing was performed on PBMCs. CDR3 DNA sequence: TGTGCCAGCAGCTTAGAAGCGGAGGGCTCCTACGAGCAGTACTTC. This codes for CASSLEAEGSYEQYF.